A single TCR beta chain is shown here with its context. Its antigen is as yet unknown. Given a much more abundant clone one base away, this may be a read error. Diagnostic assessment was based on clinical symptoms, serum thyroxine and TRAb, thyroid ultrasound and orbital computed tomography. The data stem from a study of T cells in Graves' hyperthyroidism and ophthalmopathy. Amplification of TCR beta CDR3 regions was performed using RNA transcripts as template. TCR CDR3 regions were first amplified by RT-PCR with HTBI primers. One entry per CDR3 protein, called by TCRdb with MiXCR from the multiplex PCR reads. The table includes hundreds of thousands of distinct CDR3 sequences, roughly 40% detected once. The CDR3 spans 15 residues. V was clipped by 5 bases and J by 2 bases, with 16 bases between them. The V gene's germline CDR1 is SGHTA and CDR2 FQGNSA. Study-level points and caveats: Blood samples included most of the expanded thyroid clonotypes exceeding 0.001.

This sequence joins TRBV7-2 and TRBJ2-7; D possibly corresponds to TRBD2 (5 bases). Sequenced: blood. This clonotype originated in a man younger than 30 with Graves' hyperthyroidism. The CDR3 DNA sequence: TGTGCCAGCAGCGCGACTGGCGGGCTCACCTACGAGCAGTACTTC. Translating it yields CASSATGGLTYEQYF.